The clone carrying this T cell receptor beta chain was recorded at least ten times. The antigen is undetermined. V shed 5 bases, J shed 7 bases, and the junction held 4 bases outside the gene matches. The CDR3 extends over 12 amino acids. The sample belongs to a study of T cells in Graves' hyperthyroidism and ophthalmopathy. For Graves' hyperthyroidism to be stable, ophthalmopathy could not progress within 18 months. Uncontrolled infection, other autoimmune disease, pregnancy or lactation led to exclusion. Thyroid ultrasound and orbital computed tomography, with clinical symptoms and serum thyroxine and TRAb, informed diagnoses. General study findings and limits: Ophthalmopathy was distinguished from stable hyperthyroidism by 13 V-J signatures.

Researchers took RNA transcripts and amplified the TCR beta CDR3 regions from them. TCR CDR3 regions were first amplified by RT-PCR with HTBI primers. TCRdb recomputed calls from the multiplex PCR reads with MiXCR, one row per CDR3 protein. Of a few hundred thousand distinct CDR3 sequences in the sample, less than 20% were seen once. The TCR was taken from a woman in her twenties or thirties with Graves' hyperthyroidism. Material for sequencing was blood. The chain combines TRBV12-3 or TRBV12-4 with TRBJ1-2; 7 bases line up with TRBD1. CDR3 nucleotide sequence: TGTGCCAGCAGTCCGACAGGGTCTGGCTACACCTTC. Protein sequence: CASSPTGSGYTF.